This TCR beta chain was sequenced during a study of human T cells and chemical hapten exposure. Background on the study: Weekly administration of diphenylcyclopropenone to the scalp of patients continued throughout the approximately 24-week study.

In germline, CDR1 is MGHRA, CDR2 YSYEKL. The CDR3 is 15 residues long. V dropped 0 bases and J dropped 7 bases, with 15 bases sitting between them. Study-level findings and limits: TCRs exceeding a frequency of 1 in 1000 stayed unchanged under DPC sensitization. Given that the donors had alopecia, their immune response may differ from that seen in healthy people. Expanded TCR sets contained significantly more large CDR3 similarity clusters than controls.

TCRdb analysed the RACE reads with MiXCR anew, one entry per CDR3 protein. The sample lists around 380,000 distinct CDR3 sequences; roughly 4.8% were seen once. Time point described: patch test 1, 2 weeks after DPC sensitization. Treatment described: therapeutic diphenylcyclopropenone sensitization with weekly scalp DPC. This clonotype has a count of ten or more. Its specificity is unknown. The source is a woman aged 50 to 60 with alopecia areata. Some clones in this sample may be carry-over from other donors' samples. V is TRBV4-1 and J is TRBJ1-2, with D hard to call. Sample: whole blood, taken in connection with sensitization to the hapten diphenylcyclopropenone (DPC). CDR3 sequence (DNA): TGCGCCAGCAGCCAAGAGGGAACGTCGTCCTCTGGCTACACCTTC. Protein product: CASSQEGTSSSGYTF.